The 16 T cell receptor beta chains below all came from one sample that was sequenced in a study of shared clonotypes between healthy human individuals (dated by TCRdb to between 2020 and 2021). The library was obtained by the immunoSEQ multiplex PCR assay. In its TCRdb copy, this immuneACCESS table keeps in-frame sequences only and misses some clones. Where compared with another copy, unresolved V genes explain less than half of these, and the others have no known cause. For this sample there are 330,000 or so clones; more than 60% appear just once. About 10% of the sample goes to the ten largest clones. Sequenced: memory CD4+ T cells sorted from blood. Read against the paper, the sample's cell subset or site label means: CD45RA-negative fraction. The receptors derive from a young man in good health.

V usage is TRBV14 and J usage is TRBJ1-5; D not certain. V was trimmed by 4 bases and J by 7 bases, leaving 8 bases between them. Germline CDR1 SGHDN, CDR2 FVKESK. This CDR3 contains 12 residues. The chain's CDR3 is CASSPRRQPQHF. CDR3 nucleotides: TGTGCCAGCAGCCCACGGAGGCAGCCCCAGCATTTT.

The chain carries TRBV11-2 and TRBJ2-7; 8 bases are shared with TRBD1. This CDR3 comprises 14 residues. Per the germline V gene, CDR1 is SGHAT and CDR2 is FQNNGV. Trimming at V came to 0 bases and at J to 5 bases, leaving 3 bases not matched to a gene. DNA for the CDR3: TGTGCCAGCAGCTTAGATCCGGGACAGGACGAGCAGTACTTC. Translated: CASSLDPGQDEQYF.

This chain connects TRBV7-3 to TRBJ2-7, with TRBD2 matching 7 bases. The CDR3 loop spans 16 amino acids. Unmatched junction bases numbered 14, after V lost 4 bases and J lost 5 bases. CDR1 is SGHTA and CDR2 is FQGTGA in the germline V gene. CDR3 DNA sequence: TGTGCCAGCAGCTCCGTGGCGGGAGTTGATGTCAACGAGCAGTACTTC. Protein sequence: CASSSVAGVDVNEQYF.

This clone came up a few times. This chain's CDR3 is CASSNSDLGLAEAFF. The CDR3 DNA sequence: TGTGCCAGCAGCAATTCTGACCTGGGGTTGGCTGAAGCTTTCTTT. This rearrangement joins TRBV5-5 to TRBJ1-1, with D uncertain. The CDR3 consists of 15 residues. Germline lookup yields CDR1 SGHKS and CDR2 YYEKEE (reference sequence). V gave up 4 bases and J gave up 6 bases, with 19 bases separating them.

This chain links TRBV28 with TRBJ1-2; 11 bases map to TRBD1. The CDR3 has 16 amino acids. From germline, CDR1 is MDHEN and CDR2 SYDVKM. The junction had 10 bases not matched to a gene; V was cut back by 7 bases and J by 3 bases. The CDR3 sequence: CASTFPGQGADYGYTF. CDR3 bases: TGTGCCAGCACCTTCCCAGGACAGGGGGCCGACTATGGCTACACCTTC.

The chain couples TRBV28 to TRBJ1-2; TRBD1 agrees at 7 bases. The junction had 2 bases not matched to a gene; V was cut back by 6 bases and J by 4 bases. The CDR3 consists of 12 residues. The germline V gene encodes CDR1 MDHEN and CDR2 SYDVKM. CDR3 amino acids: CASRTGSYGYTF. The CDR3 nucleotides are TGTGCCAGCAGGACAGGGAGCTATGGCTACACCTTC.

The CDR3 sequence is CASSLSSGQGFKGYTF. The CDR3 DNA sequence: TGTGCCAGCAGCTTAAGCTCGGGACAGGGGTTCAAGGGCTACACCTTC. This chain uses TRBV7-9 with TRBJ1-2, with 10 nucleotides matching TRBD1. The CDR3 runs 16 residues. Germline CDR1 reads SEHNR; CDR2 reads FQNEAQ (reference sequence). V was pared by 2 bases and J by 8 bases, with 11 bases of the junction left unmatched.

This chain links TRBV5-5 with TRBJ2-7, with 13 nucleotides matching TRBD2. The V gene end was trimmed by 2 bases and the J gene end by 7 bases; junction bases not matched to a gene: 9. The CDR3 has 16 residues. Germline V gene sequence: CDR1 SGHKS, CDR2 YYEKEE (reference sequence). CDR3 sequence: CASSLGLAGVPGEQYF. The CDR3 region has the DNA TGTGCCAGCAGCTTAGGACTAGCGGGAGTACCGGGGGAGCAGTACTTC.

This clone has only a few counts. The CDR3 DNA reads as TGTGCCAGTAGTATCGTTTGGAGTCCGGCGGGACAGGCAGCAACTAATGAAAAACTGTTTTTT. It is translated as CASSIVWSPAGQAATNEKLFF. The chain is built from TRBV19 and TRBJ1-4; TRBD1 matches 8 bases. V was clipped by 3 bases and J by 0 bases; unmatched bases: 18. The CDR3 totals 21 residues. CDR1 is LNHDA, CDR2 SQIVND, per germline (reference sequence).

Worth noting for this clone: A far larger clone is one base from this, pointing to a likely read error. This specimen includes other DNA sequences encoding the same CDR3. The chain has TRBV7-3 and TRBJ2-5; D might be TRBD1 (6 bases). Germline CDR1 and CDR2: SGHTA and FQGTGA. V lost 5 bases and J lost 2, with 12 bases in between. The CDR3 spans 14 residues. The CDR3 reads CASSPTGLQETQYF. As DNA, the CDR3 is TGTGCCAGCAGCCCTACAGGGCTTCAAGAGACCCAGTACTTC. Complete variable domain (other parts from reference TRBV7-3 and TRBJ2-5): GAGVSQTPSNKVTEKGKYVELRCDPISGHTALYWYRQSLGQGPEFLIYFQGTGAADDSGLPNDRFFAVRPEGSVSTLKIQRTERGDSAVYLCASSPTGLQETQYFGPGTRLLVL.

V is TRBV15 and J is TRBJ2-7, with a weak D call TRBD1 (6 bases). CDR1 is LNHNV, CDR2 YYDKDF, per germline (reference sequence). Trimming took 0 bases from V and 2 from J, leaving 26 bases between them. The CDR3 totals 20 residues. CDR3 sequence reads: CATSRDLPPRTRGKTYEQYF. DNA of the CDR3: TGTGCCACCAGCAGAGATCTCCCCCCAAGAACGAGGGGGAAAACCTACGAGCAGTACTTC.

V and J are TRBV7-3 and TRBJ2-2; the D is unclear. Germline CDR1 reads SGHTA; CDR2 reads FQGTGA. The CDR3 loop spans 12 amino acids. V lost 3 bases to trimming and J lost 6 bases, with 5 bases between them. CDR3 sequence reads: CASSFASGELFF. CDR3 DNA sequence: TGTGCCAGCAGCTTCGCTTCCGGGGAGCTGTTTTTT.

The J gene is TRBJ2-5, the V gene TRBV5-4; possibly TRBD1 for D (5 bases). Trimming took 0 bases from V and 4 from J, leaving 10 bases between them. Per germline, CDR1 SGHNT and CDR2 YYREEE (reference sequence). The CDR3 spans 14 residues. The CDR3 DNA follows: TGTGCCAGCAGCTTGGGATCAGGGTTAGAGACCCAGTACTTC. It codes for CASSLGSGLETQYF. Full variable domain (missing parts from reference TRBV5-4 and TRBJ2-5): ETGVTQSPTHLIKTRGQQVTLRCSSQSGHNTVSWYQQALGQGPQFIFQYYREEENGRGNFPPRFSGLQFPNYSSELNVNALELDDSALYLCASSLGSGLETQYFGPGTRLLVL.

This clone was counted many times. This chain joins TRBV7-9 and TRBJ1-1; D unresolved. Per germline, CDR1 SEHNR and CDR2 FQNEAQ (reference sequence). The V and J ends lost 4 bases and 1 base respectively, with 4 bases between them. The CDR3 contains 12 residues. CDR3 loop: CASSYENTEAFF. CDR3 bases: TGTGCCAGCAGCTATGAGAACACTGAAGCTTTCTTT.

This chain connects TRBV25-1 to TRBJ1-4; D might be TRBD1 (5 bases). The CDR3 extends over 15 amino acids. V lost 6 bases and J 0 bases, leaving 11 bases between the germline ends. CDR1 MGHDK and CDR2 SYGVNS come from the germline V gene. Here the CDR3 DNA reads TGTGCCAGCAGAGAGGGGATTGCAACTAATGAAAAACTGTTTTTT. Protein sequence: CASREGIATNEKLFF.

This clone was found a few times. CDR3 loop: CASSPPDGGRTRGYTF. CDR3 nucleotides: TGTGCCAGCTCACCCCCGGACGGAGGGAGGACGCGTGGCTACACCTTC. This chain connects TRBV18 to TRBJ1-2; D unclear. CDR1 is KGHSH and CDR2 is LQKENI in the germline V gene. V was trimmed by 3 bases and J by 7 bases, leaving 21 bases between them. CDR3 length equals 16 residues.